A single sample gave rise to the 14 T cell receptor beta chains below, sequenced in a study of T cells after yellow fever vaccination. TCRdb re-called the 5' RACE reads with MiXCR, one entry per CDR3 protein. The sample lists around 140,000 distinct CDR3 sequences; more than 6% were seen once. The sequenced sample was CD4+ T cells sorted from PBMCs, obtained 5 days after the yellow fever booster vaccination. The origin of the receptors is a man younger than 40 who received the YFV17D yellow fever vaccine.

At least ten counts were recorded for this clonotype. This chain uses TRBV9 with TRBJ1-1, with D possibly matching TRBD1 (6 bases). The germline V gene has CDR1 SGDLS and CDR2 YYNGEE. Trimming removed 5 bases at V and 1 base at J, with 9 bases between. The length of the CDR3 is 13 residues. Written as DNA, the CDR3 is TGTGCCAGCAGTCAGGGACAGAACACTGAAGCTTTCTTT. It is translated as CASSQGQNTEAFF.

In this sample, this clonotype turned up many times. The junction departs from the called germline gene at one end, perhaps through a read error. The V and J genes are TRBV23-1 and TRBJ2-4; 7 bases line up with TRBD2. TRBV23-1 is known as an ORF, though its function is uncertain. CDR3 length: 13 residues. DNA for the CDR3: TGCGCCAGCAGTCAACCCTGGGAGGGGTTTCCCCACTTC. Translating gives CASSQPWEGFPHF.

This clonotype appeared many times. This chain connects TRBV7-2 to TRBJ1-1; 7 nucleotides match TRBD1. Germline lookup yields CDR1 SGHTA and CDR2 FQGNSA. V lost 1 base, J lost 3 bases, and 5 bases stayed unmatched. CDR3 length: 15 amino acids. The CDR3 DNA reads TGTGCCAGCAGCTTAGTAGGGGGCGCGCACACTGAAGCTTTCTTT. Translated, it gives CASSLVGGAHTEAFF.

This clonotype was seen ten or more times. CDR3: CASSWNRGTEAFF. The CDR3, as DNA: TGTGCCAGCAGCTGGAACAGGGGTACTGAAGCTTTCTTT. The V gene is TRBV5-4, the J gene TRBJ1-1, with TRBD1 identical over 7 bases. Trimming removed 3 bases from V and 5 bases from J; junction bases left unmatched: 4. The CDR3 extends over 13 amino acids. Germline V lookup: CDR1 SGHNT, CDR2 YYREEE (reference sequence).

This clonotype was detected only once. Possible read error: a much larger clone is one base away. The chain combines TRBV4-2 with TRBJ2-7; unclear D gene. The V gene's germline CDR1 is LGHNA and CDR2 YNFKEQ. The CDR3 is made up of 13 amino acids. V lost 4 bases and J 3 bases, leaving 10 bases between the germline ends. CDR3 bases: TGTGCCAGCAGCCGTTCCAGCTACTACGAGCAGTACTTC. The encoded protein is CASSRSSYYEQYF.

This clonotype was seen repeatedly, ten times or more. The J gene is TRBJ2-7, the V gene TRBV6-5; maybe TRBD2 (7 bases). The CDR3 consists of 14 residues. Germline loops: CDR1 MNHEY, CDR2 SVGAGI. Between the trimmed V and J ends, which lost 0 bases and 9 bases, there was a span of 15 bases. CDR3 nucleotide sequence: TGTGCCAGCAGTTACTCGATCGCGGGGGCTGGGCAGTACTTC. Translating it yields CASSYSIAGAGQYF.

Ten or more counts support this clonotype. The chain carries TRBV27 and TRBJ2-1; 10 bases are a match to TRBD2. V trimming: 8 bases; J trimming: 4 bases; junction bases outside the gene matches: 5. Per germline, CDR1 MNHEY and CDR2 SMNVEV (reference sequence). The CDR3 loop spans 14 amino acids. CDR3 sequence (DNA): TGTGCCAGCGTCCGGACTAGCGGTTACAATGAGCAGTTCTTC. Protein sequence: CASVRTSGYNEQFF.

This clonotype has just a few counts. J is TRBJ2-7 and V is TRBV7-2; 7 nucleotides agree with TRBD2. This CDR3 contains 13 residues. Looked up from germline, CDR1 is SGHTA and CDR2 is FQGNSA. Trimming removed 7 bases from V and 7 bases from J; junction bases left unmatched: 10. The CDR3 nucleotides are TGTGCCAGCAACGCCGCGGGGGTAGGGGAGCAGTACTTC. Translation gives CASNAAGVGEQYF.

This clonotype was seen at least ten times. The chain links TRBV5-1 to TRBJ2-7; 9 nucleotides match TRBD2. The CDR3 totals 16 residues. With 3 bases clipped from V and 6 bases from J, the junction kept 13 bases outside the gene matches. Germline CDR1 is SGHRS and CDR2 is YFSETQ. This chain's CDR3 is CASSSRPIQREVEQYF. The CDR3 DNA follows: TGCGCCAGCAGCTCGAGACCCATTCAGCGGGAGGTCGAGCAGTACTTC.

In its sample, this clonotype was seen a few times. The CDR3 bases are TGTGCCAGCAGTCCTAGGACACGGGCTGGGGCCAACGTCCTGACTTTC. Protein: CASSPRTRAGANVLTF. This chain links TRBV6-1 with TRBJ2-6, with a tentative D call TRBD1 (5 bases). The CDR3 length is 16 residues. CDR1 is MNHNS, CDR2 SASEGT, per germline. Trimming stripped 5 bases from V and 2 bases from J, with 13 bases between.

This sequence joins TRBV25-1 and TRBJ1-3, with unresolved D. The CDR3 is 15 amino acids. Germline V gives CDR1 MGHDK, CDR2 SYGVNS. The germline V and J ends were trimmed by 3 bases and 1 base, with 10 bases remaining between them. DNA of the CDR3: TGTGCCAGCAGTGATGGAGTAGCGTCTGGAAACACCATATATTTT. It is translated as CASSDGVASGNTIYF.

This clonotype was picked up a small number of times. The genes are TRBV5-6 and TRBJ2-7, with 12 nucleotides matching TRBD2. The V segment lost 1 base and the J segment 4 bases; nucleotides outside the gene matches: 12. CDR1 is SGHDT and CDR2 is YYEEEE in the germline V gene. This CDR3 region has 18 residues. The CDR3 protein is CASSLRPSGRAKFYEQYF. The CDR3, as DNA: TGTGCCAGCAGCTTGAGGCCTAGCGGGAGGGCCAAATTTTACGAGCAGTACTTC.

This clonotype has ten or more counts. The chain uses TRBV29-1 and TRBJ1-2; 12 bases fit TRBD1. The CDR3 spans 13 residues. Germline CDR1 is SQVTM and CDR2 is ANQGSEA. V shed 7 bases and J 6 bases; nucleotides not matched to a gene: 6. This CDR3 is CSAGTGGVDGYTF. For the CDR3, the DNA is TGCAGCGCCGGGACAGGGGGCGTAGATGGCTACACCTTC.

With regard to this clonotype: This could be a read error, since a much larger clone is one nucleotide away. The chain joins TRBV4-3 to TRBJ2-2, with a possible D match to TRBD2 (5 bases). The length of the CDR3 is 16 residues. Germline loops: CDR1 LGHNA, CDR2 YSLEER. The DNA of the CDR3 is TGCGTCAGCAGCCTCCCCGACGGGGTTGGTGCCGGGGAGCTGTTTTTT. Translated: CVSSLPDGVGAGELFF.